The 27 T cell receptor beta chains reported below all come from one sample, sequenced in a study of T cells after yellow fever vaccination (dated by TCRdb to about 2019). Library method: 5' RACE. TCRdb lists the instrument as Illumina HiSeq 2500. The raw public data were reprocessed by TCRdb itself: fastp quality trimming at Q25, MiXCR clonotype calling, in-frame beta chains only. Rows with one shared CDR3 protein collapse into an entry with the most common genes and DNA. This sample comprises 300,000 to 350,000 distinct CDR3 sequences, around 8.1% of them detected only once. The ten largest account for approximately 15% of the sample. The sample's treatment or condition label, decoded: live attenuated yellow fever vaccine strain. This specimen consisted of PBMCs, obtained more than 35 days after the first yellow fever vaccination. These receptors were collected from a man aged 18 to 30 who received the YFV17D yellow fever vaccine.

Only a few counts were recorded for this clonotype. V and J are TRBV5-1 and TRBJ1-1; possibly TRBD1 for D (5 bases). Per germline, CDR1 SGHRS and CDR2 YFSETQ. V lost 0 bases to trimming and J lost 6 bases, with 15 bases between them. The CDR3 runs to 15 residues. The CDR3 spells CASSLVQGKYAEAFF. The CDR3 bases are TGCGCCAGCAGCTTGGTCCAGGGAAAGTATGCTGAAGCTTTCTTT.

This clonotype was picked up many times. V gene TRBV29-1 combines with J gene TRBJ2-6; D possibly corresponds to TRBD1 (6 bases). The germline V and J ends were trimmed by 3 bases and 0 bases, with 12 bases remaining between them. Germline V gene lookup returns CDR1 SQVTM and CDR2 ANQGSEA. The CDR3 spans 16 residues. The CDR3 spells CSVERDTDSGANVLTF. The CDR3 DNA reads as TGCAGCGTTGAGAGGGACACTGACTCTGGGGCCAACGTCCTGACTTTC.

The chain couples TRBV12-3 or TRBV12-4 to TRBJ1-6, with D tentatively TRBD1 (6 bases). The CDR3 is 14 residues long. Trimming stripped 7 bases from V and 7 bases from J, with 14 bases between. The CDR3 DNA reads TGTGCCAGCACACCGGGGGCCCGGAATTCACCCCTCCACTTT. Its translation: CASTPGARNSPLHF.

The rearrangement uses TRBV5-1 and TRBJ2-3; TRBD1 might be the D (5 bases). Trimming took off 4 bases at V and 0 bases at J, with 12 bases between the two ends. Germline CDR1 and CDR2: SGHRS and YFSETQ. This CDR3 has 15 residues. CDR3 sequence: CASSPKTVSTDTQYF. The CDR3 DNA reads as TGCGCCAGCAGCCCGAAGACAGTTAGCACAGATACGCAGTATTTT.

This clonotype came up a few times. V gene TRBV20-1 combines with J gene TRBJ2-3, with unresolved D. Looked up from germline, CDR1 is DFQATT and CDR2 is SNEGSKA (reference sequence). The CDR3 has 12 residues. Trimming shortened V by 6 bases and J by 6 bases, and 13 bases separated the two germline ends. CDR3: CSARRLGDTQYF. The CDR3 DNA reads as TGCAGTGCCAGAAGGCTGGGGGATACGCAGTATTTT.

This chain joins TRBV7-9 and TRBJ2-7, with D possibly matching TRBD2 (6 bases). The ends were cut back, 2 bases at V and 3 bases at J, with 14 bases in the middle. The germline CDR1 and CDR2 sequences are SEHNR and FQNEAQ (reference sequence). This CDR3 contains 15 residues. In DNA form, the CDR3 reads TGTGCCAGCAGCTTACTGGGGCGGGGAGTCTACGAGCAGTACTTC. It is translated as CASSLLGRGVYEQYF.

This chain connects TRBV6-1 to TRBJ1-6; 10 bases align to TRBD1. This CDR3 region has 13 residues. The germline V gene has CDR1 MNHNS and CDR2 SASEGT. J lost 10 bases, V lost 7 bases, and 4 bases had no gene match. CDR3 sequence (DNA): TGTGCCAGCAAAGGGACAGGGGAATCACCCCTCCACTTT. It yields the protein CASKGTGESPLHF.

The chain links TRBV3-1 to TRBJ1-1, with TRBD1 as a possible D gene (5 bases). The ends were cut back, 6 bases at V and 4 bases at J, with 18 bases in the middle. This CDR3 is 15 amino acids long. Germline CDR1 is LGHDT and CDR2 is YNNKEL (reference sequence). In DNA form, the CDR3 reads TGTGCCAGCAGTTCGGGACTCAGGACGAGCACTGAAGCTTTCTTT. This gives the protein CASSSGLRTSTEAFF.

The chain joins TRBV7-2 to TRBJ2-7; 10 bases agree with TRBD1. The germline gives CDR1 SGHTA, CDR2 FQGNSA. V was clipped by 5 bases and J by 5 bases; unmatched bases: 9. The CDR3 length is 15 residues. The CDR3 loop reads CASSVGTGDFNEQYV. The CDR3 region has the DNA TGTGCCAGCAGCGTGGGGACAGGGGACTTTAACGAGCAGTACGTC.

The sample holds a few counts of this clonotype. The CDR3 loop is CASSQDSGGELSTDTQYF. The CDR3 DNA is TGCGCCAGCAGCCAAGATAGCGGGGGGGAACTGAGCACAGATACGCAGTATTTT. The chain is built from TRBV4-3 and TRBJ2-3; TRBD2 agrees at 11 bases. The CDR3 runs 18 residues. With 0 bases clipped from V and 0 bases from J, the junction kept 5 bases outside the gene matches. In germline, CDR1 is LGHNA, CDR2 YSLEER.

This clonotype was counted many times. J is TRBJ2-5 and V is TRBV7-2; 8 bases fit TRBD1. Trimming cost V 5 bases and J 5 bases; bases outside gene matches: 7. This CDR3 spans 14 amino acids. Germline lookup yields CDR1 SGHTA and CDR2 FQGNSA. CDR3 residues: CASSTRQGRETQYF. The CDR3 bases are TGTGCCAGCAGCACCCGACAGGGGCGGGAGACCCAGTACTTC.

The CDR3 sequence is CATPTGDQALAGAPLHF. The CDR3 coding sequence is TGTGCCACTCCGACGGGGGACCAAGCCCTGGCGGGTGCACCCCTCCACTTT. The chain has TRBV6-4 and TRBJ1-6; the D gene is possibly TRBD1 (5 bases). The CDR3 loop spans 17 amino acids. CDR1 and CDR2 (germline): MRHNA, SNTAGT. The V and J ends lost 10 bases and 11 bases respectively, with 30 bases between them.

The sample holds a few counts of this clonotype. The rearrangement links TRBV21-1 to TRBJ2-7; TRBD1 was called by the table and not checked on the DNA. TRBV21-1 is shown as a pseudogene. The CDR3 extends over 14 amino acids. DNA for the CDR3: TGTGCCAGCAGCCTGGGGGTACCTCGATGGGAGCAGTACGTC. It specifies CASSLGVPRWEQYV.

This clonotype was detected many times. CDR3 amino acids: CSAKGQGSYNEQFF. The CDR3, as DNA: TGCAGTGCCAAGGGACAGGGGTCCTACAATGAGCAGTTCTTC. The chain combines TRBV20-1 with TRBJ2-1, with TRBD1 matching over 10 bases. Trimming at V came to 6 bases and at J to 1 base, leaving 3 bases not matched to a gene. The germline V gene encodes CDR1 DFQATT and CDR2 SNEGSKA (reference sequence). CDR3 length: 14 residues.

This clonotype was seen a handful of times. This sequence joins TRBV29-1 and TRBJ2-1; 13 positions agree with TRBD2. The germline V gene has CDR1 SQVTM and CDR2 ANQGSEA. Germline trimming cut 7 bases from V and 4 bases from J; bases unmatched to any gene: 7. The CDR3 has 15 residues. The CDR3 DNA is TGCAGCGCACTAACTAGCGGGGGGGCATACAATGAGCAGTTCTTC. Its protein product is CSALTSGGAYNEQFF.

The J gene is TRBJ1-1, the V gene TRBV7-9; D unclear. V gave up 2 bases and J gave up 7 bases, with 14 bases separating them. This CDR3 is 14 amino acids long. The germline gives CDR1 SEHNR, CDR2 FQNEAQ (reference sequence). CDR3 DNA sequence: TGTGCCAGCAGCTTAACTAGTCTCGGCGATGAAGCTTTCTTT. This codes for CASSLTSLGDEAFF.

This clonotype was seen more than once but under ten times. This chain uses TRBV20-1 with TRBJ1-6, with 8 bases identical to TRBD1. The CDR3 totals 15 residues. Germline CDR1 reads DFQATT; CDR2 reads SNEGSKA (reference sequence). V shed 1 base and J 3 bases; nucleotides not matched to a gene: 2. The CDR3 loop reads CSARVGTGYNSPLHF. The CDR3, as DNA: TGCAGTGCTAGAGTGGGGACAGGCTATAATTCACCCCTCCACTTT.

This clonotype was found many times. This chain uses TRBV29-1 with TRBJ1-4; the D gene is possibly TRBD1 (5 bases). CDR1 and CDR2 from the germline V gene are SQVTM and ANQGSEA. V was trimmed by 7 bases and J by 8 bases, leaving 14 bases between them. CDR3 length: 12 residues. Written as DNA, the CDR3 is TGCAGCGCCCTGGCGGGGCGAGAAAAACTGTTTTTT. Amino acid sequence: CSALAGREKLFF.

This clonotype has a count of ten or more. The chain employs TRBV30 and TRBJ2-5, with D perhaps TRBD1 (6 bases). The CDR3 runs to 13 residues. Germline assignment: CDR1 GTSNPN and CDR2 SVGIG (reference sequence). Trimming stripped 2 bases from V and 3 bases from J, with 10 bases between. The CDR3 sequence is CAWSLQGEETQYF. The CDR3, as DNA: TGTGCCTGGAGTTTACAGGGAGAAGAGACCCAGTACTTC.

This clonotype was found many times. This chain connects TRBV14 to TRBJ2-3; D tentatively reads TRBD1 or TRBD2 (5 bases each). Germline CDR1 and CDR2: SGHDN and FVKESK. The CDR3 extends over 15 amino acids. Trimming stripped 2 bases from V and 2 bases from J, with 11 bases between. CDR3 region: CASSQRRGFTDTQYF. CDR3 nucleotides: TGTGCCAGCAGCCAAAGACGGGGCTTCACAGATACGCAGTATTTT.

The table lists this clonotype with many counts. This chain links TRBV2 with TRBJ1-2, with D uncertain. Germline loops: CDR1 SNHLY, CDR2 FYNNEI. The CDR3 is made up of 13 amino acids. The V end lost 5 bases, the J end lost 8 bases, and 15 bases lay between the germline ends. This CDR3 is CASSLQELLGYTF. For the CDR3, the DNA is TGTGCCAGCAGTTTACAAGAGCTTCTGGGCTACACCTTC.

This clonotype was counted a few times. The rearrangement links TRBV7-2 to TRBJ1-1; 7 positions agree with TRBD1. This CDR3 contains 15 residues. Per germline, CDR1 SGHTA and CDR2 FQGNSA. The ends lost 7 bases at V and 0 bases at J; junction bases unmatched: 8. The CDR3 sequence is CASTRQGLMNTEAFF. DNA of the CDR3: TGTGCCAGCACCCGACAGGGCCTCATGAACACTGAAGCTTTCTTT.

This clonotype was detected many times. The chain uses TRBV20-1 and TRBJ1-4; a possible D gene is TRBD1 (5 bases). Trimming pared 0 bases from V and 3 bases from J, leaving 11 bases between. The CDR3 has 15 amino acids. Germline V gene lookup returns CDR1 DFQATT and CDR2 SNEGSKA (reference sequence). CDR3 protein: CSARDGGNANEKLFF. Here the CDR3 DNA reads TGCAGTGCTAGAGATGGGGGAAACGCTAATGAAAAACTGTTTTTT.

The rearrangement links TRBV5-1 to TRBJ2-5; 7 bases are a match to TRBD1. V shed 4 bases, J shed 3 bases, and the junction held 9 bases outside the gene matches. The germline CDR1 and CDR2 sequences are SGHRS and YFSETQ. The CDR3 covers 15 residues. The CDR3 DNA is TGCGCCAGCAGCCGGGACAGACAAGATAAAGAGACCCAGTACTTC. It yields the protein CASSRDRQDKETQYF.

This clonotype has at least ten counts. The chain joins TRBV18 to TRBJ2-1, with 8 bases identical to TRBD1. CDR1 KGHSH and CDR2 LQKENI come from the germline V gene. With 5 bases clipped from V and 7 bases from J, the junction kept 7 bases outside the gene matches. The length of the CDR3 is 14 residues. DNA of the CDR3: TGTGCCAGCTCATCAAGACAGGGGATTAATGAGCAGTTCTTC. Translating it yields CASSSRQGINEQFF.

The chain links TRBV5-1 to TRBJ1-6, with D unclear. The CDR3 is 14 residues long. Deletions cut 0 bases from V and 13 bases from J, with 14 bases between. Germline V lookup: CDR1 SGHRS, CDR2 YFSETQ. Here the CDR3 reads CASSLESSAWPLHF. The CDR3 DNA is TGCGCCAGCAGCTTGGAGTCCTCGGCTTGGCCCCTCCACTTT.

The chain is built from TRBV11-2 and TRBJ2-1; D ambiguous. CDR1 and CDR2 from the germline V gene are SGHAT and FQNNGV. V was trimmed by 1 base and J by 0 bases, leaving 13 bases between them. The CDR3 length is 17 residues. CDR3 nucleotide sequence: TGTGCCAGCAGCTTAGGCACCGACCAGAGCTCCTACAATGAGCAGTTCTTC. Encoded protein: CASSLGTDQSSYNEQFF.